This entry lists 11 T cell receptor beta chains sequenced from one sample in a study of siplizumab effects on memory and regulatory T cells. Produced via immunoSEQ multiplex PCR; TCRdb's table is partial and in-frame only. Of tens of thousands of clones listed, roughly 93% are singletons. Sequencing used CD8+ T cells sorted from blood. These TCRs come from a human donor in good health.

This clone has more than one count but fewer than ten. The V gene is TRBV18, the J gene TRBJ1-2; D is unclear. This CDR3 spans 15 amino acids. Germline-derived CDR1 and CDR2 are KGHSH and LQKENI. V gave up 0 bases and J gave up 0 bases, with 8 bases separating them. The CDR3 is CASSPPDIANYGYTF. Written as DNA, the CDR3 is TGTGCCAGCTCACCACCCGACATAGCTAACTATGGCTACACCTTC. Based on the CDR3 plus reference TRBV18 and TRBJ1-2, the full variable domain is NAGVMQNPRHLVRRRGQEARLRCSPMKGHSHVYWYRQLPEEGLKFMVYLQKENIIDESGMPKERFSAEFPKEGPSILRIQQVVRGDSAAYFCASSPPDIANYGYTFGSGTRLTVV.

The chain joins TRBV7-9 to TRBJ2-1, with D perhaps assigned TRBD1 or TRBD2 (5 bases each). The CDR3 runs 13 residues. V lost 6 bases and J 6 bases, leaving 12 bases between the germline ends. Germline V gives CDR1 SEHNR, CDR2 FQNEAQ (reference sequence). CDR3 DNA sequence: TGTGCCAGCAGTTCCAGGGAGTCCAATGAGCAGTTCTTC. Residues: CASSSRESNEQFF.

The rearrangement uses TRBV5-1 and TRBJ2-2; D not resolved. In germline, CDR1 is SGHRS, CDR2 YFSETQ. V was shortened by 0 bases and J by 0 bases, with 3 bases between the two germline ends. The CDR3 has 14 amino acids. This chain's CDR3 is CASSLGSNTGELFF. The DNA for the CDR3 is TGCGCCAGCAGCTTGGGATCGAACACCGGGGAGCTGTTTTTT.

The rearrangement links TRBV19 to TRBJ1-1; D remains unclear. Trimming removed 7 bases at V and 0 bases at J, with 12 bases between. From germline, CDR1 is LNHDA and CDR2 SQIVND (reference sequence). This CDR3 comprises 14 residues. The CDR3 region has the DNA TGTGCCAGTACCCCGGGGTCCGTGAACACTGAAGCTTTCTTT. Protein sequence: CASTPGSVNTEAFF.

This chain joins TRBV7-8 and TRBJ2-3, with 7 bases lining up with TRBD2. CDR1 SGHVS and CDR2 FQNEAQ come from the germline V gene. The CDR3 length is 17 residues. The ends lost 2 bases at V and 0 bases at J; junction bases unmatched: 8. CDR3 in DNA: TGTGCCAGCAGCTTACTATTGAGCGGGGCCAGCACAGATACGCAGTATTTT. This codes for CASSLLLSGASTDTQYF.

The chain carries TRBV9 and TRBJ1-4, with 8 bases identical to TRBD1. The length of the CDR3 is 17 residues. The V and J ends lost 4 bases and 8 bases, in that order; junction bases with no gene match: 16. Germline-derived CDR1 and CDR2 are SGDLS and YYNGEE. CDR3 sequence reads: CASSPTPGGVESEKLFF. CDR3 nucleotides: TGTGCCAGCAGCCCCACCCCAGGGGGCGTAGAAAGCGAAAAACTGTTTTTT.

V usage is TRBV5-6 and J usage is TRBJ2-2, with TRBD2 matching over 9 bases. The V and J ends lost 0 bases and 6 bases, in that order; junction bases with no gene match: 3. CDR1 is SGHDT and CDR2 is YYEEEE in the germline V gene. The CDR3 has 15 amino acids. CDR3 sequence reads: CASSLGRGGAGELFF. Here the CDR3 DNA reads TGTGCCAGCAGCTTGGGACGCGGGGGGGCCGGGGAGCTGTTTTTT.

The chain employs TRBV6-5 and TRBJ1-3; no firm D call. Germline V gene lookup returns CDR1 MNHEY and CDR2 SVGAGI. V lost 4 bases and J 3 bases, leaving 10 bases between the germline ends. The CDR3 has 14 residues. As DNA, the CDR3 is TGTGCCAGCAGTTCTGATGGGCTTGGAAACACCATATATTTT. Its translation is CASSSDGLGNTIYF.

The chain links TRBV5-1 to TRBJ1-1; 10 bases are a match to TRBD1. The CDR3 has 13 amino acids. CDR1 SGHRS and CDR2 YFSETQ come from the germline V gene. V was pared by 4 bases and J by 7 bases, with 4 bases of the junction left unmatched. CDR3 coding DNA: TGCGCCAGCAGCGTGGGACAGGGGTATGAAGCTTTCTTT. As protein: CASSVGQGYEAFF. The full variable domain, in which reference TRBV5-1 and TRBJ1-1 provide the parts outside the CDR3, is KAGVTQTPRYLIKTRGQQVTLSCSPISGHRSVSWYQQTPGQGLQFLFEYFSETQRNKGNFPGRFSGRQFSNSRSEMNVSTLELGDSALYLCASSVGQGYEAFFGQGTRLTVV.

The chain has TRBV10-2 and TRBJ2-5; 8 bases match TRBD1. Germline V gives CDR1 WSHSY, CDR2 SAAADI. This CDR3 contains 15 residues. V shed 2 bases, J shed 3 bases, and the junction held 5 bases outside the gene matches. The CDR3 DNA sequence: TGCGCCAGCAGTGAGCCCCCGACAGGGGAAGAGACCCAGTACTTC. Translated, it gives CASSEPPTGEETQYF.

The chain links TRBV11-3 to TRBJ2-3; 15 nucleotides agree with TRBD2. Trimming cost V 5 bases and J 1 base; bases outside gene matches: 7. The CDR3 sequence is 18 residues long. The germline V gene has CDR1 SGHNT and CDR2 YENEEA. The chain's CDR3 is CASSPRTSGGAGTDTQYF. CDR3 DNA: TGTGCCAGCAGCCCCAGGACTAGCGGGGGGGCTGGCACAGATACGCAGTATTTT.